This T cell receptor beta chain was identified during a study of cytomegalovirus exposure and HLA in healthy donors. A remark on this clone: Its target is unknown.

Donors in the study were healthy people who gave bone marrow. The primer mix had 60 Vbeta and 13 Jbeta primers. The protocol was immunoSEQ multiplex PCR, while the TCRdb copy is restricted to in-frame clones and leaves out a portion. This table has fewer than 150,000 clones, 80% appearing once. Points from the study as a whole: Several of the most significant clusters appeared linked to common viral pathogens, based on a later analysis. Earlier results showed most TCR beta V segments being productive about 90% or about 30% of the time. A later analysis reportedly identified an Asian-associated ancestry cluster as carrying fewer N-insertions than the approximately 670-donor mean.

This sequence was found in a man between 35 and 55 years old in good health and CMV-seronegative. The sequencing sample was made of PBMCs.

CDR3 DNA sequence: TGCGCCAGCAGCTTAACGCCAGCGGGAGGGCAAGAGACCCAGTACTTC. Residues: CASSLTPAGGQETQYF. The J gene is TRBJ2-5, the V gene TRBV5-1; 10 bases match TRBD2. The CDR3 length is 16 residues. In germline, CDR1 is SGHRS, CDR2 YFSETQ. The ends lost 2 bases at V and 2 bases at J; junction bases unmatched: 6.